This T cell receptor beta chain was recorded in a study of radiation and T cells in renal cell carcinoma. Turning to the study itself: Nephrectomy followed 15 Gy stereotactic body radiation by 4 weeks.

The sample holds a few counts of this clone. Between the trimmed V and J ends, which lost 1 base and 0 bases, there was a span of 14 bases. Germline CDR1 reads LNHNV; CDR2 reads YYDKDF (reference sequence). The CDR3 covers 17 residues. The table came from immunoSEQ multiplex PCR; TCRdb's copy has only in-frame clones and leaves some out. This table holds around 94,000 clones, approximately 86% found once. Indicated time point: baseline pretreatment blood. The treatment denotes: 15 Gy SBRT to primary tumor, nephrectomy 4 weeks later. The source material was blood, sampled from a patient whose treatment included radiotherapy and nephrectomy. The TCR sequence derives from a man aged 50 to 60 with renal cell carcinoma. This rearrangement joins TRBV15 to TRBJ2-3; D is undetermined. The CDR3 is CATSRAEYFTSTDTQYF. The CDR3 nucleotides read TGTGCCACCAGCAGAGCCGAGTACTTCACTAGCACAGATACGCAGTATTTT. Combining the CDR3 with reference TRBV15 and TRBJ2-3 gives the whole variable domain DAMVIQNPRYQVTQFGKPVTLSCSQTLNHNVMYWYQQKSSQAPKLLFHYYDKDFNNEADTPDNFQSRRPNTSFCFLDIRSPGLGDTAMYLCATSRAEYFTSTDTQYFGPGTRLTVL.